This TCR beta chain was profiled in a study of low-dose radiotherapy and immunotherapy resistance in tumors. The time point is: after trial treatment. Treatment noted: LDRT plus nivolumab, ipilimumab, low-dose cyclophosphamide and aspirin (RACIN trial). J gave up 7 bases and V 3 bases, and 11 bases lay outside the gene matches. The CDR3 has 16 residues. Germline V CDR1 and CDR2: KGHSH, LQKENI. Primers used for first-strand cDNA, a TRAV- and TRBV-specific set, covered both alpha and beta chains. With a constant-region primer and a V-primer adapter, TCRs were subjected to about 20 PCR cycles of amplification. MiXCR, applied by TCRdb to the reads, yields one record per CDR3 protein. In the table there are tens of thousands of distinct CDR3 sequences, around a quarter of which are singletons.

This specimen consisted of PBMCs, obtained after low-dose radiotherapy plus immunotherapy. The sequence was collected from a male donor with prostate cancer. The J gene is TRBJ1-2, the V gene TRBV18; TRBD1 agrees at 10 bases. The CDR3 bases are TGTGCCAGCTCACCCGGGGGACAGGGGCTTGGGAGTGGCTACACCTTC. Its protein product is CASSPGGQGLGSGYTF.